The sequence of this T cell receptor (beta chain) was determined in a study of circulating and synovial CD4+ cells in juvenile arthritis. Trimming removed 4 bases at V and 4 bases at J, with 20 bases between. Germline lookup yields CDR1 SGHRS and CDR2 YFSETQ. CDR3 size: 17 residues. Using immunoSEQ multiplex PCR, the repertoire was profiled, and TCRdb retains in-frame clones only, with some absent. Of tens of thousands of clones in the sample, 90% to 95% were seen once. The chain employs TRBV5-1 and TRBJ2-2; possibly TRBD2 for D (5 bases). This clonotype originated in a human donor with juvenile idiopathic arthritis. Sequencing used CD4+ T cells from blood. CDR3 loop: CASSPETSLWGTGELFF. The CDR3 nucleotides read TGCGCCAGCAGCCCCGAAACTAGTTTGTGGGGCACCGGGGAGCTGTTTTTT. Filled out from reference TRBV5-1 and TRBJ2-2, the complete variable domain reads KAGVTQTPRYLIKTRGQQVTLSCSPISGHRSVSWYQQTPGQGLQFLFEYFSETQRNKGNFPGRFSGRQFSNSRSEMNVSTLELGDSALYLCASSPETSLWGTGELFFGEGSRLTVL.